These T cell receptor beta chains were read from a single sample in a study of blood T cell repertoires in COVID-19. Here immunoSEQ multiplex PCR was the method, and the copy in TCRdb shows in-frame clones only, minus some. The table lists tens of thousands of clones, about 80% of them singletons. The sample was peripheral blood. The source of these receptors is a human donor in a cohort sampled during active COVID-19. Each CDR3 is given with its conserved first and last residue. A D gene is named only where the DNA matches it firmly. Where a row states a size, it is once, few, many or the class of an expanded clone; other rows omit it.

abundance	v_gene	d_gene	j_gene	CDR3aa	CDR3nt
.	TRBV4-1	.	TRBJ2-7	CASSQVGAPYEQYF	TGCGCCAGCAGCCAAGTTGGGGCGCCCTACGAGCAGTACTTC
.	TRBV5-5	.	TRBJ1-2	CASSSSSDHRGRYGYTF	TGTGCCAGCAGCTCCTCCTCCGACCACAGAGGGAGGTATGGCTACACCTTC
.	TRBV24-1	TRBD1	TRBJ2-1	CATSARDRDGDEQFF	TGTGCCACCAGTGCAAGGGACAGGGATGGCGATGAGCAGTTCTTC
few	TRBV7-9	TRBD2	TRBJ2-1	CASSLDRAGGRFF	TGTGCCAGCAGCTTGGATCGAGCGGGAGGGCGATTCTTC
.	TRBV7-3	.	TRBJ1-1	CASSPNRQPNTEAFF	TGTGCCAGCAGCCCAAACCGACAGCCGAACACTGAAGCTTTCTTT
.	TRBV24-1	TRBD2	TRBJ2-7	CATSPAGGTYEQYF	TGTGCCACCAGTCCAGCGGGAGGGACCTACGAGCAGTACTTC
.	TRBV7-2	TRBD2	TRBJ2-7	CASSSLLAGGSEQYF	TGTGCCAGCAGCTCCCTCCTAGCGGGAGGCAGCGAGCAGTACTTC
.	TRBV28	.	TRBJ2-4	CASTTGDIQYF	TGTGCCAGCACCACCGGGGACATTCAGTACTTC
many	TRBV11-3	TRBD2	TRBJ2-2	CASSSPSGSQNTGELFF	TGTGCCAGCAGCTCCCCTAGCGGGAGCCAAAACACCGGGGAGCTGTTTTTT
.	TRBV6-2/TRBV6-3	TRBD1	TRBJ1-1	CASSYRQGDTPYTEAFF	TGTGCCAGCAGTTACAGGCAGGGGGACACACCCTACACTGAAGCTTTCTTT
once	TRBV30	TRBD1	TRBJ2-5	CAWSQFYGQGDRSQYF	TGTGCCTGGAGTCAATTCTACGGACAGGGTGACCGGTCCCAGTACTTC
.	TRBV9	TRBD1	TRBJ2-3	CASSPYRGRTDTQYF	TGTGCCAGCAGCCCGTACAGGGGGCGCACAGATACGCAGTATTTT
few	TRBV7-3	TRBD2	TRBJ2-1	CASSLSPGLAGTEQFF	TGTGCCAGCAGCTTATCCCCGGGACTAGCGGGGACAGAGCAGTTCTTC
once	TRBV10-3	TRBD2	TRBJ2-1	CAISESSGRARNEQFF	TGTGCCATCAGTGAGTCTAGCGGGAGGGCTAGAAATGAGCAGTTCTTC
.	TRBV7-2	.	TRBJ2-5	CASSLTQGETQYF	TGTGCCAGCAGCTTGACACAAGGCGAGACCCAGTACTTC